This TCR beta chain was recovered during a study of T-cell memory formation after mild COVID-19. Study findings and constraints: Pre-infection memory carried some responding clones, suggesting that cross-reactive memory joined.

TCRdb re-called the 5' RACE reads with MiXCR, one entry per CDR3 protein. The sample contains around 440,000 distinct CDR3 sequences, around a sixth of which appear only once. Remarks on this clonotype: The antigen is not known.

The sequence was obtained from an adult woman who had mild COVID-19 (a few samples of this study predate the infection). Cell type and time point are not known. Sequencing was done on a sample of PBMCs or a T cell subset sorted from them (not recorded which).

CDR3 sequence: CASSTTDIRETQYF. CDR3 DNA: TGTGCCAGCAGCACTACCGACATCCGGGAGACCCAGTACTTC. The chain has TRBV14 and TRBJ2-5; unclear D gene. V was cut by 5 bases and J by 5 bases, with 15 bases left in between. This CDR3 spans 14 amino acids. CDR1 and CDR2 (germline): SGHDN, FVKESK.